The subject of this entry is one T cell receptor (beta chain). Its antigen remains unknown. This sample is drawn from a study of shared clonotypes between healthy human individuals. The study ran the assay at deep level. TCRdb's table, derived via immunoSEQ multiplex PCR, lists solely in-frame clones and lacks some. The sample lists 850,000 to 1,200,000 clones, 65% to 75% occurring once. Per germline, CDR1 LNHDA and CDR2 SQIVND (reference sequence). This CDR3 has 12 residues. V lost 2 bases to trimming and J lost 5 bases, with 5 bases between them. Whole-study findings and limits: Estimated richness values were generally larger in naive subsets than in memory subsets.

Sequenced sample: memory CD4+ T cells sorted from blood. Subset indicated: CD45RA-negative fraction. This receptor was taken from a man younger than 35 in good health. The V call is TRBV19, the J call TRBJ2-3; D ambiguous. The CDR3 sequence: CASSILGDTQYF. The DNA of the CDR3 is TGTGCCAGTAGTATATTGGGAGATACGCAGTATTTT.